Presented here are 30 T cell receptor beta chains from one specimen sequenced in a study of T-cell reconstitution after alpha-beta-depleted transplantation in children. Unique molecular identifiers were incorporated during preparation of the TCRbeta library. Via MiXCR, TCRdb re-called the PCR reads, giving one row per CDR3 protein. The repertoire holds around 440,000 distinct CDR3 sequences, with 15% to 20% as singletons. Here the sequenced sample was PBMCs, mostly from graft donor cells, taken 360 days after TCRalphabeta/CD19-depleted stem cell transplant. The receptors originated from a boy younger than two who had a stem cell transplant for Wiskott-Aldrich syndrome, so the T cells may come from the graft donor.

This clonotype was recorded a few times. This rearrangement joins TRBV7-2 to TRBJ2-5, with TRBD2 matching over 10 bases. The germline CDR1 and CDR2 sequences are SGHTA and FQGNSA. Trimming took 7 bases from V and 7 from J; bases not matched to a gene: 9. There are 14 residues in the CDR3. Written as DNA, the CDR3 is TGTGCCAGCACTAAAGCGGGAGGGGCAGGGACCCAGTACTTC. Its translation: CASTKAGGAGTQYF.

The table lists this clonotype with many counts. The gene calls are TRBV19 and TRBJ2-2; D uncertain. This CDR3 contains 14 residues. The V end lost 6 bases, the J end lost 1 base, and 9 bases lay between the germline ends. The germline gives CDR1 LNHDA, CDR2 SQIVND (reference sequence). The CDR3 nucleotides read TGTGCCAGTAGCTTTCGGATGAACACCGGGGAGCTGTTTTTT. Translation gives CASSFRMNTGELFF. Full variable domain (outside the CDR3, taken from reference TRBV19 and TRBJ2-2): DGGITQSPKYLFRKEGQNVTLSCEQNLNHDAMYWYRQDPGQGLRLIYYSQIVNDFQKGDIAEGYSVSREKKESFPLTVTSAQKNPTAFYLCASSFRMNTGELFFGEGSRLTVL.

The chain is built from TRBV6-5 and TRBJ2-2; tentative D call: TRBD2 (6 bases). This CDR3 has 18 amino acids. Germline lookup yields CDR1 MNHEY and CDR2 SVGAGI. V was clipped by 2 bases and J by 7 bases, with 23 bases between them. The CDR3 region is CASSYTGHGGANGGELFF. The CDR3 coding sequence is TGTGCCAGCAGTTACACCGGCCACGGGGGAGCGAACGGCGGGGAGCTGTTTTTT.

V and J are TRBV2 and TRBJ1-6; perhaps TRBD1 as D (5 bases). This CDR3 is built from 15 residues. Trimming removed 6 bases at V and 0 bases at J, with 9 bases between. The germline V gene has CDR1 SNHLY and CDR2 FYNNEI. In DNA, the CDR3 is TGTGCCAGCAGGGGAGACAGCTCCTATAATTCACCCCTCCACTTT. Its translation: CASRGDSSYNSPLHF.

This clonotype was counted ten times or more. This chain's CDR3 is CASSPPGTSTDTQYF. CDR3 bases: TGTGCCAGCAGTCCTCCTGGTACGAGCACAGATACGCAGTATTTT. The chain links TRBV3-1 to TRBJ2-3, with D unresolved. Germline CDR1 and CDR2: LGHDT and YNNKEL (reference sequence). Trimming shortened V by 6 bases and J by 0 bases, and 13 bases separated the two germline ends. This CDR3 spans 15 amino acids.

The rearrangement links TRBV5-1 to TRBJ2-1, with unresolved D. Germline V gene lookup returns CDR1 SGHRS and CDR2 YFSETQ. V was trimmed by 4 bases and J by 4 bases, leaving 15 bases between them. The CDR3 covers 15 residues. The DNA for the CDR3 is TGCGCCAGCAGCCCTGGGAAATCCCCTTACAATGAGCAGTTCTTC. Encoded protein: CASSPGKSPYNEQFF.

V usage is TRBV9 and J usage is TRBJ2-2; no firm D call. The length of the CDR3 is 13 residues. CDR1 SGDLS and CDR2 YYNGEE come from the germline V gene. V shed 1 base and J shed 5 bases, with 6 bases lying between them. CDR3 sequence (DNA): TGTGCCAGCAGCGTATTTGGTACCGGGGAGCTGTTTTTT. Encoded protein: CASSVFGTGELFF.

This clonotype was seen a few times. J is TRBJ2-5 and V is TRBV5-1, with D perhaps matching TRBD2 (6 bases). V was pared by 1 base and J by 5 bases, with 9 bases between. This CDR3 contains 13 residues. Germline V lookup: CDR1 SGHRS, CDR2 YFSETQ. This chain's CDR3 is CASSLWGRETQYF. CDR3 sequence (DNA): TGCGCCAGCAGCTTGTGGGGGAGGGAGACCCAGTACTTC.

At least ten counts were recorded for this clonotype. The chain has TRBV4-1 and TRBJ1-6; D gene unclear. Germline CDR1 and CDR2: MGHRA and YSYEKL. The CDR3 extends over 13 amino acids. V lost 6 bases and J 9 bases, leaving 12 bases between the germline ends. CDR3 nucleotide sequence: TGCGCCAGCAGGAGGGCCATGGGTTCACCCCTCCACTTT. It codes for CASRRAMGSPLHF.

V usage is TRBV7-2 and J usage is TRBJ2-7; D is unresolved. Germline V CDR1 and CDR2: SGHTA, FQGNSA. The V end was cut by 1 base, the J end by 2 bases, with 6 bases between. The CDR3 runs to 13 residues. The CDR3 DNA follows: TGTGCCAGCAGCTTAGTGATGACCTACGAGCAGTACTTC. Residues: CASSLVMTYEQYF.

This rearrangement joins TRBV12-3 or TRBV12-4 to TRBJ2-2, with 10 bases lining up with TRBD1. With V trimmed by 4 bases and J by 13 bases, 12 bases remained unmatched. The CDR3 consists of 15 residues. Written as DNA, the CDR3 is TGTGCCAGCAGTTCGACAGGGGGCTCTTTAGTTGCGCTGTTTTTT. Translating gives CASSSTGGSLVALFF.

The chain employs TRBV12-3 or TRBV12-4 and TRBJ2-7; D uncertain. V shed 3 bases and J shed 1 base, with 10 bases lying between them. This CDR3 contains 14 residues. The CDR3 sequence: CASSLARISYEQYF. The CDR3, as DNA: TGTGCCAGCAGTTTGGCTCGAATTTCCTACGAGCAGTACTTC.

The chain combines TRBV7-9 with TRBJ1-1; D remains ambiguous. This CDR3 has 13 amino acids. CDR1 is SEHNR and CDR2 is FQNEAQ in the germline V gene (reference sequence). Trimming left V 3 bases short and J 1 base short, with 6 bases between. Written as DNA, the CDR3 is TGTGCCAGCAGCTTCTCCTGGAACACTGAAGCTTTCTTT. It yields the protein CASSFSWNTEAFF.

V is TRBV7-2 and J is TRBJ2-3; 7 nucleotides line up with TRBD2. With V trimmed by 8 bases and J by 0 bases, 5 bases remained unmatched. This CDR3 comprises 14 residues. CDR1 and CDR2 from the germline V gene are SGHTA and FQGNSA. This chain's CDR3 is CASGRDYSTDTQYF. CDR3 DNA: TGTGCCAGCGGCCGGGACTACAGCACAGATACGCAGTATTTT.

The chain is built from TRBV5-1 and TRBJ2-3, with 7 positions matching TRBD2. This CDR3 has 14 residues. J lost 2 bases, V lost 6 bases, and 6 bases had no gene match. CDR1 SGHRS and CDR2 YFSETQ come from the germline V gene. The CDR3 DNA reads TGCGCCAGCAACCCCGGGGACTACACAGATACGCAGTATTTT. It encodes CASNPGDYTDTQYF.

This clonotype was detected a few times. The rearrangement links TRBV5-1 to TRBJ2-1, with TRBD2 matching over 16 bases. V gave up 3 bases and J gave up 2 bases; unmatched junction bases: 8. In germline, CDR1 is SGHRS, CDR2 YFSETQ. This CDR3 is built from 19 residues. CDR3 loop: CASSSPPGTSGRAYNEQFF. The CDR3 coding sequence is TGCGCCAGCAGCTCCCCACCCGGGACTAGCGGGAGGGCCTACAATGAGCAGTTCTTC.

The chain has TRBV20-1 and TRBJ1-2, with TRBD1 as a possible D gene (5 bases). CDR1 is DFQATT and CDR2 is SNEGSKA in the germline V gene (reference sequence). Between the trimmed V and J ends, which lost 3 bases and 8 bases, there was a span of 19 bases. The CDR3 runs to 14 residues. The CDR3 loop is CSASRLGRMGGYTF. In DNA form, the CDR3 reads TGCAGTGCTAGCCGACTGGGGCGGATGGGGGGCTACACCTTC.

Ten or more counts support this clonotype. The CDR3 here is CAILRQPNYGYTF. The CDR3 coding sequence is TGTGCCATCTTGAGACAGCCGAACTATGGCTACACCTTC. The chain has TRBV10-3 and TRBJ1-2, with a tentative D call TRBD1 (5 bases). This CDR3 contains 13 residues. With 8 bases removed from V and 2 bases from J, the gap between germline ends came to 12 bases. Germline V gene lookup returns CDR1 ENHRY and CDR2 SYGVKD.

The gene calls are TRBV27 and TRBJ2-7, with D possibly matching TRBD2 (5 bases). Germline CDR1 MNHEY, CDR2 SMNVEV (reference sequence). The CDR3 is 16 residues long. V was pared by 1 base and J by 5 bases, with 18 bases between. CDR3 DNA: TGTGCCAGCAGTTTATTGGGAGATCCTGTACCTGACGAGCAGTACTTC. Its protein product is CASSLLGDPVPDEQYF.

The chain is built from TRBV5-6 and TRBJ2-3; D is unclear. This CDR3 is built from 15 residues. The V and J ends lost 3 bases and 2 bases respectively, with 13 bases between them. Germline CDR1 and CDR2: SGHDT and YYEEEE. The CDR3 DNA follows: TGTGCCAGCAGCTCCCTAGATTACCCCACAGATACGCAGTATTTT. It codes for CASSSLDYPTDTQYF.

The chain links TRBV27 to TRBJ1-5; TRBD1 agrees at 9 bases. The CDR3 loop spans 16 amino acids. With 4 bases clipped from V and 1 base from J, the junction kept 5 bases outside the gene matches. Germline V gene data show CDR1 as MNHEY and CDR2 as SMNVEV (reference sequence). CDR3 DNA: TGTGCCAGCAGTTGGACAGGGGTTGGAAGCAATCAGCCCCAGCATTTT. This translates into CASSWTGVGSNQPQHF.

This clonotype has just a few counts. The chain is built from TRBV12-3 or TRBV12-4 and TRBJ2-3; no definite D call. CDR3 size: 12 residues. The V end was cut by 6 bases, the J end by 4 bases, with 8 bases between. The CDR3 spells CASRNRADTQYF. As DNA, the CDR3 is TGTGCCAGCAGAAATAGGGCAGATACGCAGTATTTT.

Note on this clonotype: The germline gene is not matched at one end of the junction; a read error may be the cause. The V and J genes are TRBV15 and TRBJ2-7; maybe TRBD1 (6 bases). This CDR3 is 16 amino acids long. Germline CDR1 and CDR2: LNHNV and YYDKDF (reference sequence). Here the CDR3 DNA reads TGTACCACCAGCGTCGAACAGGGCTGGGATCCTTACGAGCAGTACTTC. This codes for CTTSVEQGWDPYEQYF.

This clonotype was recorded a few times. The chain combines TRBV20-1 with TRBJ1-1, with TRBD1 as a possible D gene (5 bases). The CDR3 extends over 13 amino acids. V lost 0 bases and J 5 bases, leaving 10 bases between the germline ends. Germline V gene data show CDR1 as DFQATT and CDR2 as SNEGSKA (reference sequence). The CDR3 reads CSARENRPTEAFF. The CDR3 nucleotides read TGCAGTGCTAGAGAAAACAGGCCTACTGAAGCTTTCTTT.

This clonotype was counted only a few times. The chain recombines TRBV2 with TRBJ2-3, with D unresolved. Trimming removed 5 bases from V and 2 bases from J, with 26 bases in between. The CDR3 totals 19 residues. Germline CDR1 reads SNHLY; CDR2 reads FYNNEI. CDR3: CASSPTASNPLYLTDTQYF. The CDR3 bases are TGTGCCAGCAGTCCCACCGCTAGTAACCCCTTATACCTCACAGATACGCAGTATTTT.

This clonotype appeared a few times. V usage is TRBV4-2 and J usage is TRBJ2-5; D is unresolved. The CDR3 extends over 13 amino acids. Germline V gene data show CDR1 as LGHNA and CDR2 as YNFKEQ. The V end was cut by 1 base, the J end by 2 bases, with 5 bases between. CDR3 sequence: CASSQGIQETQYF. The CDR3 DNA follows: TGTGCCAGCAGCCAAGGTATTCAAGAGACCCAGTACTTC.

The rearrangement links TRBV10-3 to TRBJ2-1; possible D gene TRBD2, 5 bases. The germline V gene encodes CDR1 ENHRY and CDR2 SYGVKD. Trimming removed 0 bases at V and 1 base at J, with 7 bases between. This CDR3 has 15 residues. CDR3: CAISESRGSYNEQFF. The CDR3 bases are TGTGCCATCAGTGAGTCCCGGGGTTCCTACAATGAGCAGTTCTTC.

This clonotype turned up a few times. This rearrangement joins TRBV20-1 to TRBJ2-7; the D is unclear. Germline CDR1 DFQATT, CDR2 SNEGSKA (reference sequence). The CDR3 length is 13 residues. Trimming took 3 bases from V and 3 from J, leaving 12 bases between them. CDR3 region: CSARRGSGYEQYF. In DNA, the CDR3 is TGCAGTGCTAGGAGAGGATCGGGCTACGAGCAGTACTTC.

The chain employs TRBV25-1 and TRBJ2-6; D gene unclear. This CDR3 has 15 amino acids. CDR1 and CDR2 from the germline V gene are MGHDK and SYGVNS. The V end lost 3 bases, the J end lost 4 bases, and 10 bases lay between the germline ends. The CDR3 reads CASSDLSKGANVLTF. The CDR3 coding sequence is TGTGCCAGCAGTGACCTCAGCAAGGGGGCCAACGTCCTGACTTTC.

The chain employs TRBV27 and TRBJ2-2; TRBD1 aligns across 11 bases. CDR3 length equals 15 residues. V was pared by 3 bases and J by 5 bases, with 2 bases of the junction left unmatched. CDR1 MNHEY and CDR2 SMNVEV come from the germline V gene (reference sequence). Here the CDR3 DNA reads TGTGCCAGCAGTTTCGGACAGGGGGCGACCGGGGAGCTGTTTTTT. It yields the protein CASSFGQGATGELFF.